This T cell receptor (beta chain) came from a study of Graves' ophthalmopathy and Graves' hyperthyroidism. Study results and limitations: Ophthalmopathy was separated from stable hyperthyroidism by a 13-signature model with roughly 90% sensitivity and over 70% specificity. At 65% to 71% sensitivity and about 72% specificity, the model predicted progression of the ophthalmopathy.

Transcripts of RNA were the source for amplifying TCR beta CDR3 regions. A first-round RT-PCR used HTBI primers, followed by a second-round multiplex PCR. MiXCR, run by TCRdb on the multiplex PCR reads, gives a single entry per CDR3 protein. Of 360,000 or so distinct CDR3 sequences listed, approximately 20% are singletons. Germline CDR1 and CDR2: MDHEN and SYDVKM. V lost 2 bases and J lost 6, with 17 bases in between. CDR3 length equals 15 residues. This clonotype showed up many times. Its target is not known. The TCR comes from a woman aged 18-29 years with Graves' ophthalmopathy. The specimen was peripheral blood. V gene TRBV28 combines with J gene TRBJ2-7; D unresolved. The CDR3 loop is CASSLGSTTHGEQYF. The CDR3 coding sequence is TGTGCCAGCAGTTTAGGGTCGACCACCCACGGCGAGCAGTACTTC.